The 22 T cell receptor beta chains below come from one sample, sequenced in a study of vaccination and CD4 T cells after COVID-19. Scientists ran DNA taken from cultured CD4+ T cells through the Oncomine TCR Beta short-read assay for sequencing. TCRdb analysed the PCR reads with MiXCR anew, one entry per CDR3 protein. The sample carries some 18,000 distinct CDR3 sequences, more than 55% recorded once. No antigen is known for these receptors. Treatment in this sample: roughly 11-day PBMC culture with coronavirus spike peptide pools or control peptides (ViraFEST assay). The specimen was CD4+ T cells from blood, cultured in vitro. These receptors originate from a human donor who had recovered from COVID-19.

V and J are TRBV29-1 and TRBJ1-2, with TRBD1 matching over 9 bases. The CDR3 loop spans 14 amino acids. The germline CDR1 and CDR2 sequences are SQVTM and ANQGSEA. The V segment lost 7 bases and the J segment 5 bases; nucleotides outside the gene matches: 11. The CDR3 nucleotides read TGCAGCGCTTCTTCCGGGACAGGGATTTATGGCTACACCTTC. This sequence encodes CSASSGTGIYGYTF.

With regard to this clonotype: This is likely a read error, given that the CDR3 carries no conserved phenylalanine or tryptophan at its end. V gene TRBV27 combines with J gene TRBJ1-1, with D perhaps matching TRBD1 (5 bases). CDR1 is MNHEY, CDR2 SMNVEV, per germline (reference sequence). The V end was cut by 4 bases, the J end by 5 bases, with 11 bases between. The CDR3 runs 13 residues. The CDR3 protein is CASSWGWETEAFL. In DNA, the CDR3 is TGTGCCAGCAGTTGGGGGTGGGAGACTGAAGCTTTCCTT.

The CDR3 sequence is CSARELDEQYF. The CDR3 bases are TGCAGTGCTAGGGAGTTGGACGAGCAGTACTTC. The chain is built from TRBV20-1 and TRBJ2-7; D remains unclear. Germline V lookup: CDR1 DFQATT, CDR2 SNEGSKA (reference sequence). This CDR3 is 11 amino acids long. Trimming cost V 3 bases and J 5 bases, with 8 bases left between them.

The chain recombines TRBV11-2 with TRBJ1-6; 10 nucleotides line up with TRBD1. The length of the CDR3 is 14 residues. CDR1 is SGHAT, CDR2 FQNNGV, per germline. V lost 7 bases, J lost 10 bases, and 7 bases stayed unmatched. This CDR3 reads CASTQTGGNSPLHF. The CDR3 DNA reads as TGTGCCAGCACCCAGACAGGGGGCAACTCACCCCTCCACTTT. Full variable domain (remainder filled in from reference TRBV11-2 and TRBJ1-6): EAGVAQSPRYKIIEKRQSVAFWCNPISGHATLYWYQQILGQGPKLLIQFQNNGVVDDSQLPKDRFSAERLKGVDSTLKIQPAKLEDSAVYLCASTQTGGNSPLHFGNGTRLTVT.

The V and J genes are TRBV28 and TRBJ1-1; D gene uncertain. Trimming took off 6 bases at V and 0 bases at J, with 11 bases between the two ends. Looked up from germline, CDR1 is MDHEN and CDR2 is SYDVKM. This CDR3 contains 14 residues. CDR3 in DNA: TGTGCCAGCAGGCCGCAGGACCTGAACACTGAAGCTTTCTTT. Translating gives CASRPQDLNTEAFF.

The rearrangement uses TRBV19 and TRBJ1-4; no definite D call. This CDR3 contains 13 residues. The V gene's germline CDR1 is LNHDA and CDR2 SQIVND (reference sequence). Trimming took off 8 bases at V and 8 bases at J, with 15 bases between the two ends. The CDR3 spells CASEPEGGEKLFF. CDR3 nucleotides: TGTGCCAGTGAGCCGGAGGGAGGCGAAAAACTGTTTTTT.

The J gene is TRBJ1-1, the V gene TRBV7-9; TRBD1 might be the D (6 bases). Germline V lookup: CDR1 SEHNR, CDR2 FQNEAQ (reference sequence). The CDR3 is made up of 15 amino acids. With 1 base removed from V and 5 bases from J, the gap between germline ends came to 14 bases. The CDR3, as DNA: TGTGCCAGCAGCTTAGGCCTACAGGGACATACTGAAGCTTTCTTT. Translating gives CASSLGLQGHTEAFF.

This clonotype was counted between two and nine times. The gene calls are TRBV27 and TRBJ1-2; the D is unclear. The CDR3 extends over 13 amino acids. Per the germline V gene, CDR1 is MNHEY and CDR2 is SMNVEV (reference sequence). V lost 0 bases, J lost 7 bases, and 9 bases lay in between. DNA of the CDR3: TGTGCCAGCAGTTTATCGAAGGAGGGTGGCTACACCTTC. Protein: CASSLSKEGGYTF.

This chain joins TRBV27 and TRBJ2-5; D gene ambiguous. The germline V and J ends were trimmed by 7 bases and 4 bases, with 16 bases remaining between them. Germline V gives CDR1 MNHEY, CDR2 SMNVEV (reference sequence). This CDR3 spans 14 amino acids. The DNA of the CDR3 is TGTGCCAGCAAAGCTCTAGTGGAGCTAGAGACCCAGTACTTC. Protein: CASKALVELETQYF.

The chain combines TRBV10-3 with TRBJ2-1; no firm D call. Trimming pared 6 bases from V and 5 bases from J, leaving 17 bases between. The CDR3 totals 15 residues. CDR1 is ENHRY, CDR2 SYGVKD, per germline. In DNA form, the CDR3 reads TGTGCCATCAGGGATGTTGTGGGCGCCGACAATGAGCAGTTCTTC. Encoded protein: CAIRDVVGADNEQFF.

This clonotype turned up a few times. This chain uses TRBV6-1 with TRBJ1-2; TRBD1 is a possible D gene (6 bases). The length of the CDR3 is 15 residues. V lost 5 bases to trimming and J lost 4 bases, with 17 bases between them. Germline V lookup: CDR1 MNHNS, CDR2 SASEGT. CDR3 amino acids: CASSLYQGLGYGYTF. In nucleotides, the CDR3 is TGTGCCAGCAGTCTCTATCAGGGGCTCGGCTATGGCTACACCTTC.

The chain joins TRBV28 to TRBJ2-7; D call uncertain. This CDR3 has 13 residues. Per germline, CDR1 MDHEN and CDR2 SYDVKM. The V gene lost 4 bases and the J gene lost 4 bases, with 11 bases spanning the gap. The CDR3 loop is CASSSETTYEQYF. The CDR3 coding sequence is TGTGCCAGCAGTTCCGAGACCACTTACGAGCAGTACTTC.

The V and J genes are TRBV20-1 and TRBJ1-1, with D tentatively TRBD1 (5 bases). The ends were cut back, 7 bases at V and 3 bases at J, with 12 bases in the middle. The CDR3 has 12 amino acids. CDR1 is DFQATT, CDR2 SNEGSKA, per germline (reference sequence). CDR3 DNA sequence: TGCAGTGTAACCGGGGGGTACACTGAAGCTTTCTTT. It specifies CSVTGGYTEAFF.

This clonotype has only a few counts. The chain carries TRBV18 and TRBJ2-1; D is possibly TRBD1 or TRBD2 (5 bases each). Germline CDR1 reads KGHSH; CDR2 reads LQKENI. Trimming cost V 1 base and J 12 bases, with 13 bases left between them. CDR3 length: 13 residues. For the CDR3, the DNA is TGTGCCAGCTCACCACTAGGGACCCAGGCGCAGTTCTTC. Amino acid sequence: CASSPLGTQAQFF. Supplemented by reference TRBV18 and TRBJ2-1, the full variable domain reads NAGVMQNPRHLVRRRGQEARLRCSPMKGHSHVYWYRQLPEEGLKFMVYLQKENIIDESGMPKERFSAEFPKEGPSILRIQQVVRGDSAAYFCASSPLGTQAQFFGPGTRLTVL.

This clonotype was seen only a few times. CDR3 in amino acids: CASSLGVGNTGELFF. CDR3 DNA: TGTGCCAGCAGCTTAGGGGTAGGGAACACCGGGGAGCTGTTTTTT. The chain carries TRBV7-9 and TRBJ2-2, with no clear D. The CDR3 is 15 residues long. The germline gives CDR1 SEHNR, CDR2 FQNEAQ (reference sequence). The V end lost 1 base, the J end lost 1 base, and 7 bases lay between the germline ends.

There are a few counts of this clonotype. The CDR3 loop is CASKGQPLEDNSPLHF. The CDR3, as DNA: TGTGCCAGCAAGGGGCAGCCGTTAGAAGATAATTCACCCCTCCACTTT. V usage is TRBV7-8 and J usage is TRBJ1-6, with TRBD1 as a possible D gene (5 bases). The CDR3 sequence is 16 residues long. Germline values: CDR1 SGHVS, CDR2 FQNEAQ. V gave up 7 bases and J gave up 5 bases, with 18 bases separating them.

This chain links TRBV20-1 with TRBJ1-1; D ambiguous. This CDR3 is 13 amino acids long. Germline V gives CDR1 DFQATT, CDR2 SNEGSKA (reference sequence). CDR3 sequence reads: CRAWVGTNTEAFF. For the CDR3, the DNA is TGCAGAGCCTGGGTAGGAACGAACACTGAAGCTTTCTTT.

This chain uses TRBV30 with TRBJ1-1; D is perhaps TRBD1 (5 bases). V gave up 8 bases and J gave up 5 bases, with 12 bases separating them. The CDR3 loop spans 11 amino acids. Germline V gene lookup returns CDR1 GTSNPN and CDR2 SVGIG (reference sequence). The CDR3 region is CAGGLGTEAFF. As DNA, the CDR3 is TGTGCCGGGGGATTAGGGACTGAAGCTTTCTTT.

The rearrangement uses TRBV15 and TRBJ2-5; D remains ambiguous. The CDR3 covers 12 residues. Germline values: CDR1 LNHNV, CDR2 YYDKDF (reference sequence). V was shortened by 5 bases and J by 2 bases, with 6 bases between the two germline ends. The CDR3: CATSRLQETQYF. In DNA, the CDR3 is TGTGCCACCAGCCGGTTGCAAGAGACCCAGTACTTC. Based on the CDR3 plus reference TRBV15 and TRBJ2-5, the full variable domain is DAMVIQNPRYQVTQFGKPVTLSCSQTLNHNVMYWYQQKSSQAPKLLFHYYDKDFNNEADTPDNFQSRRPNTSFCFLDIRSPGLGDTAMYLCATSRLQETQYFGPGTRLLVL.

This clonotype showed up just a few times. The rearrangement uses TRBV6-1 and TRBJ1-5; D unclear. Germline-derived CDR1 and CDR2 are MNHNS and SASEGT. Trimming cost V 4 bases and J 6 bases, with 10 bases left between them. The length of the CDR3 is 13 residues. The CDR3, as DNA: TGTGCCAGCAGTGTCGAAAGTCGTCAGCCCCAGCATTTT. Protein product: CASSVESRQPQHF.

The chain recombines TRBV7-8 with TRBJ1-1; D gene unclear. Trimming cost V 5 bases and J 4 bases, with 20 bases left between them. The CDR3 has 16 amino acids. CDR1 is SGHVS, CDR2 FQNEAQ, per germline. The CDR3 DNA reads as TGTGCCAGCAGCCCCCGGGTCGATCTGGGCACCACTGAAGCTTTCTTT. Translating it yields CASSPRVDLGTTEAFF.

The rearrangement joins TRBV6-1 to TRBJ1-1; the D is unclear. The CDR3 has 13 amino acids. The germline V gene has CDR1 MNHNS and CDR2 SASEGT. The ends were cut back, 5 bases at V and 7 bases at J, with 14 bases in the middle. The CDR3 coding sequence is TGTGCCAGCAGTCTGAGACGGGAGAATGAAGCTTTCTTT. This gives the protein CASSLRRENEAFF.